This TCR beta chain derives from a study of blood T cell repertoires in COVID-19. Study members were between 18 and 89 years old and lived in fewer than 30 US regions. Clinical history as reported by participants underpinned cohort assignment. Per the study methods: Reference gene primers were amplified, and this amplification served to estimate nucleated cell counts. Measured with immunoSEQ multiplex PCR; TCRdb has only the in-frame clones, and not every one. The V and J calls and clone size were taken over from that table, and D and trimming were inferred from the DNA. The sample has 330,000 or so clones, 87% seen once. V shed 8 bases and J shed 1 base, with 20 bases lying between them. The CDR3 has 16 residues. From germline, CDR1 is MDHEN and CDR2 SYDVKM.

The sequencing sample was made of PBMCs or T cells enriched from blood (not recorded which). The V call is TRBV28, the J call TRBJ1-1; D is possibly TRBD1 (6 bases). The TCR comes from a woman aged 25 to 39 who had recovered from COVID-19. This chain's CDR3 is CASLGSGLGQNTEAFF. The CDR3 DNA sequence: TGTGCCAGCTTGGGGTCGGGGCTGGGACAGAACACTGAAGCTTTCTTT.